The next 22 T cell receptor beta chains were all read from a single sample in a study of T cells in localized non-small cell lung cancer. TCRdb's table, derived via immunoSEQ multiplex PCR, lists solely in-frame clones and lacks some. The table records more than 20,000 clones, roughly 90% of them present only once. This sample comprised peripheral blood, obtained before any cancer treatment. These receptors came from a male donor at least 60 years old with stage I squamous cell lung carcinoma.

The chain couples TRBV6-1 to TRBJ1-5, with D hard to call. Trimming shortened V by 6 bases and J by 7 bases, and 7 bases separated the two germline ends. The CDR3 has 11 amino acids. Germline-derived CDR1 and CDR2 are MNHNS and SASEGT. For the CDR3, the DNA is TGTGCCAGCAGAGAGAGACAGCCCCAGCATTTT. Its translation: CASRERQPQHF.

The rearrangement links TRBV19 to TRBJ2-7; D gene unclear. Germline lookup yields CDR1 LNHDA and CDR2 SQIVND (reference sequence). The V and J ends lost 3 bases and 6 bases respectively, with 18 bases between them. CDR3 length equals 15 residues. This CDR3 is CASSILPGRPSEQYF. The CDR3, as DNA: TGTGCCAGTAGTATCTTGCCGGGCCGTCCCTCCGAGCAGTACTTC.

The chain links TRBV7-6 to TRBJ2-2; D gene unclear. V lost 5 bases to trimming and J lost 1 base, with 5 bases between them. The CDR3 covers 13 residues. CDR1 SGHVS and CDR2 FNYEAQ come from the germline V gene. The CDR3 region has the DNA TGTGCCAGCAGCCCAAGGAACACCGGGGAGCTGTTTTTT. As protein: CASSPRNTGELFF. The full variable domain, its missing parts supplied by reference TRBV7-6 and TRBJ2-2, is GAGVSQSPRYKVTKRGQDVALRCDPISGHVSLYWYRQALGQGPEFLTYFNYEAQQDKSGLPNDRFSAERPEGSISTLTIQRTEQRDSAMYRCASSPRNTGELFFGEGSRLTVL.

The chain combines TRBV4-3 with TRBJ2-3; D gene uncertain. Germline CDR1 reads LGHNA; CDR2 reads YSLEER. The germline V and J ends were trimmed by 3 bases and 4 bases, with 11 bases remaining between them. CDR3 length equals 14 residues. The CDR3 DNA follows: TGCGCCAGCAGCCAGTACCGAGGAGCAGATACGCAGTATTTT. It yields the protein CASSQYRGADTQYF.

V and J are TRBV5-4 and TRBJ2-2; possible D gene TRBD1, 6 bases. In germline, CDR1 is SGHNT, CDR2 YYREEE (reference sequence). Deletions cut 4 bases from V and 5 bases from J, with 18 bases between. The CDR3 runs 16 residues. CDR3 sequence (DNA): TGTGCCAGCAGCCTGGGGGCAGGGAGAAGTACCGGGGAGCTGTTTTTT. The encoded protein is CASSLGAGRSTGELFF.

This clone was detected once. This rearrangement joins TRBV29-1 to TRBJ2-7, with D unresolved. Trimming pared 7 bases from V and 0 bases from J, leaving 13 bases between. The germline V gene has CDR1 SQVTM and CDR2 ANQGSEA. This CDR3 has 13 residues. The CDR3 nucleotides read TGCAGCGCCCAGATCCAGAGCTCCTACGAGCAGTACTTC. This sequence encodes CSAQIQSSYEQYF.

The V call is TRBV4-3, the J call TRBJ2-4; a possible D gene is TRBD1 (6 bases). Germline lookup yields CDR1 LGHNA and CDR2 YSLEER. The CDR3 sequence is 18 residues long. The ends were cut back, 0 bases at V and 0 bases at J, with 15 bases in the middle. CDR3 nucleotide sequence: TGCGCCAGCAGCCAAGATGCAGCAGGGGCAAGAGCCAAAAACATTCAGTACTTC. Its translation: CASSQDAAGARAKNIQYF.

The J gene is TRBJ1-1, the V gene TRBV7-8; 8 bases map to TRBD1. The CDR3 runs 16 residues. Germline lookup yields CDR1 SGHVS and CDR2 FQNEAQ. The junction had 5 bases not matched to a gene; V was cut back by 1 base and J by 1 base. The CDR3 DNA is TGTGCCAGCAGCTTAGGACAGGGGCTCCAGAACACTGAAGCTTTCTTT. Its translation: CASSLGQGLQNTEAFF.

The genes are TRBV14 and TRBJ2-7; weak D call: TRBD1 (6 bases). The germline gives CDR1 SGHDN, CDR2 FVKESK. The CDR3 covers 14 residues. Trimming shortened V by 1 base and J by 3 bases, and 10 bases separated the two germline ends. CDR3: CASSQGRQVYEQYF. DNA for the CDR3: TGTGCCAGCAGCCAAGGTAGACAGGTCTACGAGCAGTACTTC.

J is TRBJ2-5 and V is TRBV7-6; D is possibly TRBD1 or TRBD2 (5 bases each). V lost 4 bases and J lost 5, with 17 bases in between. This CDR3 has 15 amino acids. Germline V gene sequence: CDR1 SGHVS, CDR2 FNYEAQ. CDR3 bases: TGTGCCAGCAGCTCACGGGGACCGGGGAGCGAGACCCAGTACTTC. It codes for CASSSRGPGSETQYF. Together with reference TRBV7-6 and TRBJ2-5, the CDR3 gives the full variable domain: GAGVSQSPRYKVTKRGQDVALRCDPISGHVSLYWYRQALGQGPEFLTYFNYEAQQDKSGLPNDRFSAERPEGSISTLTIQRTEQRDSAMYRCASSSRGPGSETQYFGPGTRLLVL.

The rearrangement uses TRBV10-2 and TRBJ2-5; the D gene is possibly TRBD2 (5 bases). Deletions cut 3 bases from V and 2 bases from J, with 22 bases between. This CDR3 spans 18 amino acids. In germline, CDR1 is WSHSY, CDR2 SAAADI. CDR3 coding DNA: TGCGCCAGCAGTGAATCATGGACTTCAGAAGGGAGACAAGAGACCCAGTACTTC. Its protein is CASSESWTSEGRQETQYF.

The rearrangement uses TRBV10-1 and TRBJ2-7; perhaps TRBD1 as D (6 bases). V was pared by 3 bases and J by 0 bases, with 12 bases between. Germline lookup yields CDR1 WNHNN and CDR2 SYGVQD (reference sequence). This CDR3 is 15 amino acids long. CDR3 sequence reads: CASSDGGPGSYEQYF. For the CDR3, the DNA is TGCGCCAGCAGTGATGGGGGCCCAGGCTCCTACGAGCAGTACTTC.

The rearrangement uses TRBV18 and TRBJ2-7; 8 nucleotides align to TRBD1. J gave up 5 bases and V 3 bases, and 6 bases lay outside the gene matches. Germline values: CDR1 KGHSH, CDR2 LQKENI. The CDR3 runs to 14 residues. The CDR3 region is CASSPRQGRNEQYF. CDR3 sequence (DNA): TGTGCCAGCTCACCTCGACAGGGGAGGAACGAGCAGTACTTC.

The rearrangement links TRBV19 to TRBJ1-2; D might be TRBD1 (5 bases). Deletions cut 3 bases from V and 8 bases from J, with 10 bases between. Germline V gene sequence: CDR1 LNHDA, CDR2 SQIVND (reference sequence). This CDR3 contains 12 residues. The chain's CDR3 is CASSIQGGGYTF. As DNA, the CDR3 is TGTGCCAGTAGTATTCAGGGCGGAGGCTACACCTTC.

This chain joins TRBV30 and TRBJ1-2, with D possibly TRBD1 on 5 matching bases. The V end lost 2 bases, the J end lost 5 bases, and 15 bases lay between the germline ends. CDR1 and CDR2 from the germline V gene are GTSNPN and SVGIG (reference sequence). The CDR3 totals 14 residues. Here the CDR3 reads CAWSHIQDLYGYTF. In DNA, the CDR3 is TGTGCCTGGAGTCATATACAGGATCTATATGGCTACACCTTC. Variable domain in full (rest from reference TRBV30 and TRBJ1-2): SQTIHQWPATLVQPVGSPLSLECTVEGTSNPNLYWYRQAAGRGLQLLFYSVGIGQISSEVPQNLSASRPQDRQFILSSKKLLLSDSGFYLCAWSHIQDLYGYTFGSGTRLTVV.

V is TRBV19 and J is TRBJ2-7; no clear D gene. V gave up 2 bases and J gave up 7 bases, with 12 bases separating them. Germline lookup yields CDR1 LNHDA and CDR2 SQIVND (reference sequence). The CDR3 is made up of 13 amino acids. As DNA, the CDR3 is TGTGCCAGTAGTATACTCCAATTGGGTGAGCAGTACTTC. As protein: CASSILQLGEQYF.

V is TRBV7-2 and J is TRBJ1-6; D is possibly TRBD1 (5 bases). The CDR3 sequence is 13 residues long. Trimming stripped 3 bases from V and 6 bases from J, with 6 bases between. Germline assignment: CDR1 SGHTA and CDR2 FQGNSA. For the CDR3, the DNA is TGTGCCAGCAGCTTGGGGGGTAATTCACCCCTCCACTTT. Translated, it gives CASSLGGNSPLHF.

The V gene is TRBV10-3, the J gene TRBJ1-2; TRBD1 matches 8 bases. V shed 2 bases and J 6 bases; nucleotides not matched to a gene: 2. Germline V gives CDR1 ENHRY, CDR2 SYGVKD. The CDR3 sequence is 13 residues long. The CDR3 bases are TGTGCCATCAGTGAGCCAGGGGGCAATGGCTACACCTTC. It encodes CAISEPGGNGYTF.

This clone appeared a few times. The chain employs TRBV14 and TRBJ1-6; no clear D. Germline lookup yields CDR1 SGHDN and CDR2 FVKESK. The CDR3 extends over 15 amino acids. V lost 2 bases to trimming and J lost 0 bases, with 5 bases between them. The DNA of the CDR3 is TGTGCCAGCAGCCAATTGAGCTCCTATAATTCACCCCTCCACTTT. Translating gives CASSQLSSYNSPLHF.

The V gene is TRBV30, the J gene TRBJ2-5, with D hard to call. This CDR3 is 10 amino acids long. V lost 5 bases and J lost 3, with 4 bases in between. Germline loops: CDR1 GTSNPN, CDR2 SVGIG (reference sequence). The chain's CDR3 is CAWQEETQYF. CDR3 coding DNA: TGTGCCTGGCAGGAAGAGACCCAGTACTTC.

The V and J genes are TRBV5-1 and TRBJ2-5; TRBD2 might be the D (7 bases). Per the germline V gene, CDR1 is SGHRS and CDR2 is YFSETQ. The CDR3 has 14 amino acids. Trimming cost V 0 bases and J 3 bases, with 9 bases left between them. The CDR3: CASSLVGGEETQYF. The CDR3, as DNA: TGCGCCAGCAGCTTGGTAGGGGGGGAAGAGACCCAGTACTTC.

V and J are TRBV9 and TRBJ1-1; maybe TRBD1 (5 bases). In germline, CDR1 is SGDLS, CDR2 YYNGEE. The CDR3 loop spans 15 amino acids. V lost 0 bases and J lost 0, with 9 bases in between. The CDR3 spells CASSVGDGMNTEAFF. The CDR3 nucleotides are TGTGCCAGCAGCGTAGGGGACGGCATGAACACTGAAGCTTTCTTT.